These T cell receptor beta chains were read from a single sample in a study of identical twins. Each CDR3 protein gets one entry after TCRdb re-called the 5' RACE reads with MiXCR. The sample shows approximately 700,000 distinct CDR3 sequences, around 6% of them seen only once. The sequenced sample consisted of naive T cells sorted from blood. These receptors all stem from a man aged 18 to 30 in good health. Each CDR3 is given with its conserved first and last residue. The D gene is left open where the match is weak. Some rows have no size entry. The others give once, few or many, or a class for an expanded clone.

clone_size | d_call | j_call | v_call | cdr3_aa | cdr3_nt
- | TRBD1 | TRBJ1-5 | TRBV24-1 | CATSDSGTVSNQPQHF | TGTGCCACCAGTGACTCCGGGACAGTAAGCAATCAGCCCCAGCATTTT
- | TRBD1 | TRBJ2-1 | TRBV6-1 | CASSVRDRSGEQFF | TGTGCCAGCAGTGTCCGGGACAGGTCGGGTGAGCAGTTCTTC
few | TRBD1 | TRBJ2-7 | TRBV7-2 | CASSLDPGQGTYEQYF | TGTGCCAGCAGCTTAGACCCGGGACAGGGCACCTACGAGCAGTACTTC
- | - | TRBJ2-5 | TRBV9 | CASSVSGRSAQETQYF | TGTGCCAGCAGCGTATCTGGGCGTAGCGCCCAAGAGACCCAGTACTTC
- | - | TRBJ1-4 | TRBV27 | CASRAPIGLQLFF | TGTGCCAGCAGGGCGCCCATAGGGTTACAACTGTTTTTT
few | TRBD1 | TRBJ2-1 | TRBV4-1 | CASSQRTPSGGQFF | TGCGCCAGCAGCCAGAGAACTCCCTCAGGGGGGCAGTTCTTC
- | TRBD2 | TRBJ2-1 | TRBV5-6 | CASSLGGGDNNEQFF | TGTGCCAGCAGCTTGGGGGGGGGAGATAACAATGAGCAGTTCTTC
- | - | TRBJ2-2 | TRBV6-1 | CASRMEVNTGELFF | TGTGCCAGCAGGATGGAGGTTAACACCGGGGAGCTGTTTTTT
many | - | TRBJ2-5 | TRBV7-9 | CASSPQEEQYF | TGTGCCAGCAGCCCCCAGGAGGAACAGTACTTC
few | TRBD1 | TRBJ2-1 | TRBV5-5 | CASSFTGGDYNEQFF | TGTGCCAGCAGCTTTACAGGGGGAGACTACAATGAGCAGTTCTTC
many | - | TRBJ2-5 | TRBV5-1 | CASSLHAGTVGETQYF | TGCGCCAGCAGCTTGCACGCCGGGACTGTAGGAGAGACCCAGTACTTC
many | TRBD2 | TRBJ2-7 | TRBV27 | CASGLAGSSYEQYF | TGTGCCAGCGGACTAGCGGGTAGCTCCTACGAGCAGTACTTC